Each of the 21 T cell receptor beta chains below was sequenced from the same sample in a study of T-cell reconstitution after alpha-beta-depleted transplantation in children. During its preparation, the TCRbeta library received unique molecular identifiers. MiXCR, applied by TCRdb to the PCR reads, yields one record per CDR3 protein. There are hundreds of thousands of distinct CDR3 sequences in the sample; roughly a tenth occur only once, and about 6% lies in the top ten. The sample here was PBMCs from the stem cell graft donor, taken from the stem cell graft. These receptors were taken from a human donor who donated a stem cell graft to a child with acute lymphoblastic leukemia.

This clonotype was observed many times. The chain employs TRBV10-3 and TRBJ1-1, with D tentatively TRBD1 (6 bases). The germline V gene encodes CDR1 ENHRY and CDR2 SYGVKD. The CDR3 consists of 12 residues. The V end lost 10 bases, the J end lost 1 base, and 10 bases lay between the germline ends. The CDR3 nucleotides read TGTGCCAACGCAGGGGAGAACACTGAAGCTTTCTTT. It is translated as CANAGENTEAFF.

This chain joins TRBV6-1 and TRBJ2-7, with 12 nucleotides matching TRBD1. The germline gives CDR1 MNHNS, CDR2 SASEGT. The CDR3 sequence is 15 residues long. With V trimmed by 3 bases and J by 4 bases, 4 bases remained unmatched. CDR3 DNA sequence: TGTGCCAGCAGTGACGGGACAGGGGGCGTTTACGAGCAGTACTTC. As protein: CASSDGTGGVYEQYF.

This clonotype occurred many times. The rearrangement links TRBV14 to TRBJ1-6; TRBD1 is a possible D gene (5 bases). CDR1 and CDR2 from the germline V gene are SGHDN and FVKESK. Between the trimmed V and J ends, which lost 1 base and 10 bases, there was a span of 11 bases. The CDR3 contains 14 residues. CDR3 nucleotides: TGTGCCAGCAGCCAAGGGGGGGGAAGCTCACCCCTCCACTTT. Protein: CASSQGGGSSPLHF.

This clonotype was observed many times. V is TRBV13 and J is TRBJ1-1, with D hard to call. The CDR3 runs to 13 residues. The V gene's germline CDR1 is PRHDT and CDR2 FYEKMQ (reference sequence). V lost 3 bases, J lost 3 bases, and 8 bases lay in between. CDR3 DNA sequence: TGTGCCAGCAGCTTTTTGCGGGACACTGAAGCTTTCTTT. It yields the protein CASSFLRDTEAFF.

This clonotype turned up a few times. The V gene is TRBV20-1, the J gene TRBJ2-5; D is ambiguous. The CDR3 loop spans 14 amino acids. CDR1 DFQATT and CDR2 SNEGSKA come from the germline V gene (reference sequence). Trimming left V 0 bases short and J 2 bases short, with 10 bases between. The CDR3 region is CSARDRVSQETQYF. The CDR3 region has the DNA TGCAGTGCTAGAGACCGGGTCTCTCAAGAGACCCAGTACTTC.

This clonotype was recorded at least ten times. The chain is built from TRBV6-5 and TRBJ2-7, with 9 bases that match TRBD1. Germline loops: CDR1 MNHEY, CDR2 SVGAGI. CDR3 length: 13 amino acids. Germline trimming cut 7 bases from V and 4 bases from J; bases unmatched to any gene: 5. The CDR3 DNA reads TGTGCCAGCACCTTAGACAGGGGGTACGAGCAGTACTTC. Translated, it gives CASTLDRGYEQYF.

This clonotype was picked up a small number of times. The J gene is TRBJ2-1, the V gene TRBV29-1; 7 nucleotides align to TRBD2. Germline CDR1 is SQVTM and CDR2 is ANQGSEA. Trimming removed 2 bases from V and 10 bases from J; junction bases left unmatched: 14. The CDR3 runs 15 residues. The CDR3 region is CSVEQRGRSDDEQFF. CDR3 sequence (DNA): TGCAGCGTTGAACAGCGGGGCCGCTCTGACGACGAGCAGTTCTTC.

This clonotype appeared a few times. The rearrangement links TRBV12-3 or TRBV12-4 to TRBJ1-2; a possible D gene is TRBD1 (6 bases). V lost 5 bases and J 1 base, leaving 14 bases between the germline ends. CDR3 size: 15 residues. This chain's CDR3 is CASSPGQMINYGYTF. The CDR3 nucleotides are TGTGCCAGCAGTCCAGGACAGATGATTAACTATGGCTACACCTTC.

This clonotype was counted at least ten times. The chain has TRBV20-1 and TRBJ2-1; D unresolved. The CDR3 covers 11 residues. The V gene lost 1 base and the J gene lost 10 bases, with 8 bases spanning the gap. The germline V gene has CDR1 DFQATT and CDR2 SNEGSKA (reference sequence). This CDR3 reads CSARGVWEQFF. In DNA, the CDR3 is TGCAGTGCTAGAGGGGTTTGGGAGCAGTTCTTC.

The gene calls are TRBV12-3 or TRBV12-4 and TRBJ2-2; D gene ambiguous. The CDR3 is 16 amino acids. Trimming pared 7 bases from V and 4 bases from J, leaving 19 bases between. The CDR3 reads CASTYYTAAVTGELFF. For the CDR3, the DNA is TGTGCCAGCACCTACTACACTGCGGCCGTCACCGGGGAGCTGTTTTTT.

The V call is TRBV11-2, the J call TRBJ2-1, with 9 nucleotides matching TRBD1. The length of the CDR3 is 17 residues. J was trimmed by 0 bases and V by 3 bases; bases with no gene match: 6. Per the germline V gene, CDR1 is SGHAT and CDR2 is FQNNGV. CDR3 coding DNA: TGTGCCAGCAGCTTTGGGACAGGGCCGGGCTCCTACAATGAGCAGTTCTTC. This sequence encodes CASSFGTGPGSYNEQFF.

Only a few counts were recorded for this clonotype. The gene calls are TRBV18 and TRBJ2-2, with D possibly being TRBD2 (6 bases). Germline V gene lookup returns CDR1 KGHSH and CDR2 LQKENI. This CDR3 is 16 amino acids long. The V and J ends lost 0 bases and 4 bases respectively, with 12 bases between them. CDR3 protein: CASSPPGGSATGELFF. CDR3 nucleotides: TGTGCCAGCTCACCACCGGGAGGTAGTGCCACCGGGGAGCTGTTTTTT.

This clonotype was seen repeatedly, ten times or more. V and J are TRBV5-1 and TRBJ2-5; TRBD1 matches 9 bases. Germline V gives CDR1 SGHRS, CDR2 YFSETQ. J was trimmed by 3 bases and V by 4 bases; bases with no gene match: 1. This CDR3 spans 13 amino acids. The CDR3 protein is CASSRQGEETQYF. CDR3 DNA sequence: TGCGCCAGCAGCCGACAGGGGGAAGAGACCCAGTACTTC.

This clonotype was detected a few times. The CDR3 loop reads CASSPGPYSNQPQHF. CDR3 nucleotide sequence: TGTGCCAGCAGCCCCGGGCCGTATAGCAATCAGCCCCAGCATTTT. V gene TRBV7-2 combines with J gene TRBJ1-5, with D hard to call. The CDR3 runs 15 residues. Germline V CDR1 and CDR2: SGHTA, FQGNSA. V was cut by 5 bases and J by 0 bases, with 11 bases left in between.

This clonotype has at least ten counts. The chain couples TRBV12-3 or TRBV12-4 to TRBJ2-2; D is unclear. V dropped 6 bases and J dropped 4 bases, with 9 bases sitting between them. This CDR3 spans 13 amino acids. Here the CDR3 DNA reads TGTGCCAGCAGCCCGGACCCCACCGGGGAGCTGTTTTTT. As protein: CASSPDPTGELFF.

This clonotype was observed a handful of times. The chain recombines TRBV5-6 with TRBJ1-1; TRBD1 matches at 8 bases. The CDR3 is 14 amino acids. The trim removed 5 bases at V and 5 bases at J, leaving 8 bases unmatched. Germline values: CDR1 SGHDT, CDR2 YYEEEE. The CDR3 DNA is TGTGCCAGCAGACAAACAGGGGGGAAGACTGAAGCTTTCTTT. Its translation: CASRQTGGKTEAFF.

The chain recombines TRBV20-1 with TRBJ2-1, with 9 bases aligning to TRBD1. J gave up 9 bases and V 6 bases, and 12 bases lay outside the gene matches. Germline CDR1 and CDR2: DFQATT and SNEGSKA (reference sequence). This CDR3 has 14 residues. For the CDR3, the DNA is TGCAGTGCATCGCGGGGACAGGGAATCGGTGAGCAGTTCTTC. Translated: CSASRGQGIGEQFF.

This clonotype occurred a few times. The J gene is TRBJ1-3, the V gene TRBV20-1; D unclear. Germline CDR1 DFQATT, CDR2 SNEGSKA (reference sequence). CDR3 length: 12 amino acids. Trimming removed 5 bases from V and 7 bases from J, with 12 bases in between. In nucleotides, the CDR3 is TGCAGTGCTGAGGGTAGGAGCAACACCATATATTTT. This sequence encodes CSAEGRSNTIYF.

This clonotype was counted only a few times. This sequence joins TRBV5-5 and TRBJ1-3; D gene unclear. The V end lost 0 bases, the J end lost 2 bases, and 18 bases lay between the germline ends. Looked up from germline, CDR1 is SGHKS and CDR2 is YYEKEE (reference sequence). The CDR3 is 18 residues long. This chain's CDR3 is CASSLEGARLIPGNTIYF. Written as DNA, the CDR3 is TGTGCCAGCAGCTTGGAGGGCGCCAGGCTGATCCCTGGAAACACCATATATTTT.

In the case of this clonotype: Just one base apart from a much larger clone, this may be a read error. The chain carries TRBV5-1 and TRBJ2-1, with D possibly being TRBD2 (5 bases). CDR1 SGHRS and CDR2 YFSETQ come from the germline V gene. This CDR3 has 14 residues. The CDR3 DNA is TGCGCCAACAGCGTACTAGATACCTACAATGAGCAGTTCTTC. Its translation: CANSVLDTYNEQFF.

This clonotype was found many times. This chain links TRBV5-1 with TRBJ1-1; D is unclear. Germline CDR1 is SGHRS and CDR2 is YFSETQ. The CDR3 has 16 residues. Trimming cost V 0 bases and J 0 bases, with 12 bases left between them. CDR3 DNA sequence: TGCGCCAGCAGCTTGGAAGGAGGGCGGTTGAACACTGAAGCTTTCTTT. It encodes CASSLEGGRLNTEAFF.